Presented here are 15 T cell receptor beta chains from one specimen sequenced in a study of blood T cells in healthy people across ages. Using a J-beta primer mix together with a sample-barcoded 5' primer, a second PCR was run for roughly 6 to 12 cycles. TCRdb re-derived calls from the 5' RACE reads in MiXCR, one entry per CDR3 protein. The table shows roughly 1,500,000 distinct CDR3 sequences, with around 36% occurring only once. Sequencing was done on a sample of blood. These receptors were obtained from a woman between 25 and 40 years old in good health.

The genes are TRBV28 and TRBJ2-7; D unresolved. This CDR3 contains 14 residues. The V end lost 6 bases, the J end lost 3 bases, and 15 bases lay between the germline ends. Germline CDR1 is MDHEN and CDR2 is SYDVKM. CDR3 nucleotide sequence: TGTGCCAGCAGGGCTAGAGAGATAGTCTACGAGCAGTACTTC. It specifies CASRAREIVYEQYF.

This clonotype was seen only once. The chain carries TRBV12-3 or TRBV12-4 and TRBJ2-1; D may be TRBD1 or TRBD2 (7 bases each). The ends were cut back, 10 bases at V and 3 bases at J, with 19 bases in the middle. This CDR3 is built from 15 residues. CDR3 bases: TGTGCCACCGTTACCCAGGGGGGGGTCTACAATGAGCAGTTCTTC. Encoded protein: CATVTQGGVYNEQFF.

Of note for this clonotype: A read error may be the cause here, since a much bigger clone is one base away. This chain connects TRBV29-1 to TRBJ2-7; TRBD1 matches 7 bases. The CDR3 has 14 residues. The trim removed 8 bases at V and 0 bases at J, leaving 10 bases unmatched. Looked up from germline, CDR1 is SQVTM and CDR2 is ANQGSEA. CDR3 residues: CSFVGTASSYEQYF. The CDR3 bases are TGCAGCTTTGTCGGGACAGCGAGCTCCTACGAGCAGTACTTC.

This clonotype was seen only a few times. The rearrangement uses TRBV7-6 and TRBJ2-6; D unclear. V was pared by 1 base and J by 1 base, with 8 bases between. This CDR3 region has 16 residues. Germline V lookup: CDR1 SGHVS, CDR2 FNYEAQ. CDR3 region: CASSLEFFSGANVLTF. CDR3 DNA: TGTGCCAGCAGCTTAGAATTTTTTTCTGGGGCCAACGTCCTGACTTTC. The entire variable domain, with the rest obtained from reference TRBV7-6 and TRBJ2-6, is as follows: GAGVSQSPRYKVTKRGQDVALRCDPISGHVSLYWYRQALGQGPEFLTYFNYEAQQDKSGLPNDRFSAERPEGSISTLTIQRTEQRDSAMYRCASSLEFFSGANVLTFGAGSRLTVL.

The J gene is TRBJ1-2, the V gene TRBV20-1; weak D call: TRBD1 (5 bases). Trimming took off 0 bases at V and 6 bases at J, with 20 bases between the two ends. CDR3 size: 16 residues. Germline CDR1 is DFQATT and CDR2 is SNEGSKA (reference sequence). The CDR3 DNA sequence: TGCAGTGCTAGAGATCTCAGGCAGGGTGGAGTTAATGGCTACACCTTC. Protein: CSARDLRQGGVNGYTF.

The sample holds a few counts of this clonotype. The V call is TRBV2, the J call TRBJ1-1, with a weak D call TRBD1 (5 bases). Germline V gene sequence: CDR1 SNHLY, CDR2 FYNNEI. The CDR3 has 14 residues. V gave up 7 bases and J gave up 1 base, with 13 bases separating them. The CDR3 region is CASTGTSGNTEAFF. The CDR3, as DNA: TGTGCCAGCACCGGGACTAGCGGGAACACTGAAGCTTTCTTT. Full variable domain (outside the CDR3, taken from reference TRBV2 and TRBJ1-1): EPEVTQTPSHQVTQMGQEVILRCVPISNHLYFYWYRQILGQKVEFLVSFYNNEISEKSEIFDDQFSVERPDGSNFTLKIRSTKLEDSAMYFCASTGTSGNTEAFFGQGTRLTVV.

This clonotype was seen only a few times. CDR3 in DNA: TGTGCCAGCAGCCAAGGGAGCGGTTTGTCCTACGAGCAGTACTTC. Amino acids: CASSQGSGLSYEQYF. The chain joins TRBV4-2 to TRBJ2-7; perhaps TRBD2 as D (5 bases). The CDR3 spans 15 residues. The germline CDR1 and CDR2 sequences are LGHNA and YNFKEQ. V shed 1 base and J shed 1 base, with 11 bases lying between them.

The chain joins TRBV3-1 to TRBJ1-1; 10 bases align to TRBD1. The J segment lost 7 bases and the V segment lost 7 bases, leaving 3 bases of the junction unmatched. This CDR3 comprises 12 residues. Per the germline V gene, CDR1 is LGHDT and CDR2 is YNNKEL (reference sequence). CDR3 region: CASKGTGDEAFF. The DNA for the CDR3 is TGTGCCAGCAAAGGGACAGGGGATGAAGCTTTCTTT.

The chain combines TRBV6-1 with TRBJ2-4, with D perhaps matching TRBD1 (7 bases). Matching the DNA end better, TRBJ2-7 makes the J call doubtful. The CDR3 covers 15 residues. The germline gives CDR1 MNHNS, CDR2 SASEGT. In DNA, the CDR3 is TGTGCCAGCAGTGGCGGGACAGCCGGGACCTGCGAGCAGTACTTC. Translated, it gives CASSGGTAGTCEQYF.

This clonotype has only a few counts. The chain carries TRBV29-1 and TRBJ2-3; TRBD2 matches 12 bases. Trimming at V came to 4 bases and at J to 0 bases, leaving 8 bases not matched to a gene. This CDR3 is built from 17 residues. CDR1 is SQVTM and CDR2 is ANQGSEA in the germline V gene. CDR3 amino acids: CSVAGTSGPGSTDTQYF. The CDR3 nucleotides read TGCAGCGTTGCAGGGACTAGCGGGCCTGGTAGCACAGATACGCAGTATTTT.

The V gene is TRBV19, the J gene TRBJ2-6; the D is unclear. The CDR3 has 15 amino acids. V lost 7 bases and J lost 0, with 10 bases in between. CDR1 LNHDA and CDR2 SQIVND come from the germline V gene (reference sequence). The CDR3 region is CASMAGLSGANVLTF. The CDR3 DNA follows: TGTGCCAGTATGGCAGGCCTCTCTGGGGCCAACGTCCTGACTTTC.

This clonotype was observed a few times. The chain carries TRBV2 and TRBJ2-5, with TRBD2 matching 12 bases. Germline values: CDR1 SNHLY, CDR2 FYNNEI. V lost 9 bases and J lost 2; bases outside the gene matches: 4. The length of the CDR3 is 14 residues. The CDR3 spells CASQLAGGQETQYF. CDR3 DNA sequence: TGTGCCAGTCAACTAGCGGGGGGTCAAGAGACCCAGTACTTC.

This clonotype has just a few counts. The rearrangement uses TRBV20-1 and TRBJ2-2, with D tentatively TRBD2 (6 bases). The V gene lost 0 bases and the J gene lost 4 bases, with 15 bases spanning the gap. CDR1 DFQATT and CDR2 SNEGSKA come from the germline V gene (reference sequence). The CDR3 spans 16 residues. The CDR3 DNA reads as TGCAGTGCTAGAGATTGGCGGGGAGAGGGCACCGGGGAGCTGTTTTTT. It translates to CSARDWRGEGTGELFF.

On this clonotype itself: One junction end disagrees with the germline gene, perhaps due to a read error. The chain uses TRBV15 and TRBJ2-7; D unclear. The CDR3 loop spans 13 amino acids. Germline values: CDR1 LNHNV, CDR2 YYDKDF (reference sequence). The CDR3, as DNA: TGTGTCACCAGCAGAGAGCCTTCCTACGAGCAGTACTTC. Encoded protein: CVTSREPSYEQYF.

The table lists this clonotype with many counts. J is TRBJ2-7 and V is TRBV27; 8 bases fit TRBD1. Looked up from germline, CDR1 is MNHEY and CDR2 is SMNVEV (reference sequence). The CDR3 is made up of 14 amino acids. With 5 bases clipped from V and 1 base from J, the junction kept 4 bases outside the gene matches. The DNA for the CDR3 is TGTGCCAGCAGTCCCTGGGACAGGTCCTACGAGCAGTACTTC. It yields the protein CASSPWDRSYEQYF.